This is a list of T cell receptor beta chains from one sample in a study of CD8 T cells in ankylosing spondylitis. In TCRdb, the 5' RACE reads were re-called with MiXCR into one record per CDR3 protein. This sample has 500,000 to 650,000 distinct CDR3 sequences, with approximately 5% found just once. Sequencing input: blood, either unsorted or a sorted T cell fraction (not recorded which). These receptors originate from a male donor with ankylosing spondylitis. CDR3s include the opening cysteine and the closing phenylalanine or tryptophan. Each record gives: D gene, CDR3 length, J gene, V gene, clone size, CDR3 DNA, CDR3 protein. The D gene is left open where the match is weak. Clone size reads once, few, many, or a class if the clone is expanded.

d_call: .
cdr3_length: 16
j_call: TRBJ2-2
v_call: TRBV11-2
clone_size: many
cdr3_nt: TGTGCCAGCAGCTTTCAATTACAGGGAGGGACCGGGGAGCTGTTTTTT
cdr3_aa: CASSFQLQGGTGELFF

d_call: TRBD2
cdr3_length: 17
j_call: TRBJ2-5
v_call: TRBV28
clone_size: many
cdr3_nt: TGTGCCAGCAGTTTATCCCTAGCGGGGGGAGGTCGGGAGACCCAGTACTTC
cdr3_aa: CASSLSLAGGGRETQYF

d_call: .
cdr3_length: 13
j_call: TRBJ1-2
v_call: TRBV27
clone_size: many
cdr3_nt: TGTGCCAGCCGTCCCGGACGGCACTATGGCTACACCTTC
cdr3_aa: CASRPGRHYGYTF

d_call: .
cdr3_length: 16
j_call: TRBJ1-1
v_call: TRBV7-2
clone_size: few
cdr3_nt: TGTGCCAGCAGCCCCCGTGATAACAGAGCTCACACTGAAGCTTTCTTT
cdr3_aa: CASSPRDNRAHTEAFF

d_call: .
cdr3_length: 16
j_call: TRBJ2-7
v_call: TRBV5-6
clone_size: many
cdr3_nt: TGTGCCAAGCCTAACTGTGGGACAACCTTCGTTTACGAGCAGTACTTC
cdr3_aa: CAKPNCGTTFVYEQYF

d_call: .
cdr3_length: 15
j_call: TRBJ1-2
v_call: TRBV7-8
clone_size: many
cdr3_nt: TGTGCCAGCAGCAAAGGACCGATTCTTAACTATGGCTACACCTTC
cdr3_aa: CASSKGPILNYGYTF

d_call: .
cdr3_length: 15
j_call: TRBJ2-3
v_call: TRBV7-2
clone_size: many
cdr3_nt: TGTGCCAGCAGCTTAGGGGGGAGCCCCACAGATACGCAGTATTTT
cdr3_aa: CASSLGGSPTDTQYF

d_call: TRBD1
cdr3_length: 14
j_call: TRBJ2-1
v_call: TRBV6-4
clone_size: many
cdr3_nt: TGTGCCAGCAGTGACGGGACAGGGGGCAATGAGCAGTTCTTC
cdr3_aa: CASSDGTGGNEQFF

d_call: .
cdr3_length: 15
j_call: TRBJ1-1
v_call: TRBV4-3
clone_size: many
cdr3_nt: TGCGCCAGCAGCCAGGAACGGGTTCTTCAGGGGGAAGCTTTCTTT
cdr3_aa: CASSQERVLQGEAFF

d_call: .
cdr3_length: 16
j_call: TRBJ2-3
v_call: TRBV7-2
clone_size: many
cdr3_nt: TGTGCCAGCAGCTTGTGGGCTAGCAGCCTGGTGGATACGCAGTATTTT
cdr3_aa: CASSLWASSLVDTQYF

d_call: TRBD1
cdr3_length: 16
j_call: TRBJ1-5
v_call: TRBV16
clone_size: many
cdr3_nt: TGTGCCAGCAGCCAGCCCAGACAGGGACTCAATCAGCCCCAGCATTTT
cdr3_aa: CASSQPRQGLNQPQHF

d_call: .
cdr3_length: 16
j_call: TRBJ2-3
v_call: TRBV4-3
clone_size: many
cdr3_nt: TGCGCCAGCAGCCAAGGGGGTTCGATTATCATGGATACGCAGTATTTT
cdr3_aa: CASSQGGSIIMDTQYF

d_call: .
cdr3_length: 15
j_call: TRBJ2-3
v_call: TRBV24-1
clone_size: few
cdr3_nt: TGTGCCACCAGTGCCTCAGGAATGGTCACAGATACGCAGTATTTT
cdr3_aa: CATSASGMVTDTQYF

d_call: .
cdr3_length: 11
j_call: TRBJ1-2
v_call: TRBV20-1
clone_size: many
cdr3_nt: TGCAGTTCTCCCCGCTCTGGGGGCTACACCTTC
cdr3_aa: CSSPRSGGYTF

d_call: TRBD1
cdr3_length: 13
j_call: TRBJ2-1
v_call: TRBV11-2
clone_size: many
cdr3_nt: TGTGCCAGCAGCTGGGACAGAGACAATGAGCAGTTCTTC
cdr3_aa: CASSWDRDNEQFF

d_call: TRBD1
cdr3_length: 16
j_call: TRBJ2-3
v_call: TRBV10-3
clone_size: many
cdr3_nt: TGTGCCATCAGTGAGTCAGACAGGGGGGGAACAGATACGCAGTATTTT
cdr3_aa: CAISESDRGGTDTQYF

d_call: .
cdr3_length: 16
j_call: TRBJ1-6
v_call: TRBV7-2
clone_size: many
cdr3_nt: TGTGCCAGCAGCAGGTTGGGGCGCGCAGGTCGGTCACCCCTCCACTTT
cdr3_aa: CASSRLGRAGRSPLHF